This T cell receptor beta chain was observed in a study of cytomegalovirus exposure and HLA in healthy donors. PCR amplification relied on 60 Vbeta primers (plus 13 Jbeta primers). The assay was immunoSEQ multiplex PCR, and TCRdb's table has in-frame clones only and misses some. The table records approximately 220,000 clones, nearly 80% of them present only once. The V end lost 0 bases, the J end lost 6 bases, and 15 bases lay between the germline ends. The CDR3 has 15 residues. Germline V gives CDR1 LGHNA, CDR2 YNFKEQ. This TCR came from a male donor in good health and CMV-seronegative. The sample consisted of PBMCs. The chain recombines TRBV4-2 with TRBJ2-7; D call uncertain. The CDR3 DNA reads TGTGCCAGCAGCCAAGATTCGTTTGCGTCTTCCGAGCAGTACTTC. Translation gives CASSQDSFASSEQYF.